The 31 T cell receptor beta chains below were found in one sample sequenced in a study of early T cells in non-severe SARS-CoV-2 infection. Using its own MiXCR run on the 5' RACE reads, TCRdb lists one record per CDR3 protein. The sample has more than 70,000 distinct CDR3 sequences, about 12% seen once. Sequences were obtained from whole blood. These receptors were taken from an adult who was a healthcare worker with PCR-confirmed SARS-CoV-2 infection or an uninfected control (not recorded which).

A few counts support this clonotype. V gene TRBV10-3 combines with J gene TRBJ2-2, with 8 bases that match TRBD1. The CDR3 loop spans 16 amino acids. The trim removed 6 bases at V and 3 bases at J, leaving 9 bases unmatched. Germline assignment: CDR1 ENHRY and CDR2 SYGVKD. CDR3 residues: CAIRDGTGGDTGELFF. The CDR3 DNA follows: TGTGCCATCAGGGATGGGACAGGAGGGGACACCGGGGAGCTGTTTTTT.

This clonotype was counted ten times or more. This sequence joins TRBV5-5 and TRBJ2-1; tentative D call: TRBD2 (5 bases). Trimming stripped 0 bases from V and 4 bases from J, with 8 bases between. The length of the CDR3 is 14 residues. Germline lookup yields CDR1 SGHKS and CDR2 YYEKEE (reference sequence). The CDR3 coding sequence is TGTGCCAGCAGCTTGGTCCAGCGGTACAATGAGCAGTTCTTC. It translates to CASSLVQRYNEQFF.

This clonotype was seen ten or more times. This rearrangement joins TRBV7-6 to TRBJ1-1, with TRBD1 matching over 7 bases. Looked up from germline, CDR1 is SGHVS and CDR2 is FNYEAQ. This CDR3 contains 20 residues. Trimming removed 2 bases from V and 6 bases from J; junction bases left unmatched: 24. CDR3 protein: CASSLSPRGGDLNPIPEAFF. CDR3 sequence (DNA): TGTGCCAGCAGCTTATCACCCAGGGGGGGGGACCTTAACCCTATCCCTGAAGCTTTCTTT. The full variable domain, its missing parts supplied by reference TRBV7-6 and TRBJ1-1, is GAGVSQSPRYKVTKRGQDVALRCDPISGHVSLYWYRQALGQGPEFLTYFNYEAQQDKSGLPNDRFSAERPEGSISTLTIQRTEQRDSAMYRCASSLSPRGGDLNPIPEAFFGQGTRLTVV.

The table lists this clonotype with a few counts. The chain joins TRBV6-6 to TRBJ1-1; 9 bases are a match to TRBD1. The CDR3 is 17 amino acids. Germline assignment: CDR1 MNHNY and CDR2 SVGAGI (reference sequence). Germline trimming cut 7 bases from V and 1 base from J; bases unmatched to any gene: 13. The CDR3 nucleotides are TGTGCCAGCATCTGGAGCCCGGGACAGGGAAAGAACACTGAAGCTTTCTTT. Encoded protein: CASIWSPGQGKNTEAFF.

The rearrangement links TRBV7-9 to TRBJ1-1; no firm D call. The V gene's germline CDR1 is SEHNR and CDR2 FQNEAQ (reference sequence). V lost 1 base and J lost 4, with 4 bases in between. The CDR3 spans 12 residues. The CDR3 DNA reads TGTGCCAGCAGCTTAGACGGCACTGAAGCTTTCTTT. Protein product: CASSLDGTEAFF.

The rearrangement joins TRBV27 to TRBJ2-5; TRBD2 agrees at 10 bases. The CDR3 consists of 15 residues. Unmatched junction bases numbered 6, after V lost 5 bases and J lost 3 bases. The germline CDR1 and CDR2 sequences are MNHEY and SMNVEV (reference sequence). Written as DNA, the CDR3 is TGTGCCAGCAGTACTCTAGCGGGAGTTGAAGAGACCCAGTACTTC. Translating gives CASSTLAGVEETQYF.

This clonotype was recorded a few times. V gene TRBV6-1 combines with J gene TRBJ2-7; 12 bases fit TRBD2. This CDR3 comprises 15 residues. V shed 5 bases and J 0 bases; nucleotides not matched to a gene: 2. Germline V gives CDR1 MNHNS, CDR2 SASEGT. DNA for the CDR3: TGTGCCAGCAGTCGGACTAGCGGGACCTCCTACGAGCAGTACTTC. It is translated as CASSRTSGTSYEQYF.

This clonotype was seen ten or more times. V and J are TRBV6-5 and TRBJ2-3; 7 nucleotides match TRBD2. Germline V gene sequence: CDR1 MNHEY, CDR2 SVGAGI. The CDR3 consists of 16 residues. The ends lost 4 bases at V and 9 bases at J; junction bases unmatched: 16. CDR3 sequence (DNA): TGTGCCAGCAGTTCTTCTAGCGGAGCCCTCCCGGGGACGCAGTATTTT. Amino acid sequence: CASSSSSGALPGTQYF.

This clonotype has only a few counts. The J gene is TRBJ1-1, the V gene TRBV20-1, with no clear D. The CDR3 is 13 residues long. Germline V lookup: CDR1 DFQATT, CDR2 SNEGSKA (reference sequence). V lost 3 bases and J 2 bases, leaving 10 bases between the germline ends. CDR3 sequence: CSARMDPNTEAFF. DNA for the CDR3: TGCAGTGCTAGGATGGACCCTAACACTGAAGCTTTCTTT.

The chain carries TRBV19 and TRBJ2-6; D gene uncertain. V dropped 5 bases and J dropped 0 bases, with 14 bases sitting between them. The CDR3 spans 17 residues. Germline CDR1 and CDR2: LNHDA and SQIVND (reference sequence). CDR3 residues: CASSGVFRASGANVLTF. The CDR3 DNA reads as TGTGCCAGTAGTGGGGTGTTTCGGGCCTCTGGGGCCAACGTCCTGACTTTC. Complete variable domain (other parts from reference TRBV19 and TRBJ2-6): DGGITQSPKYLFRKEGQNVTLSCEQNLNHDAMYWYRQDPGQGLRLIYYSQIVNDFQKGDIAEGYSVSREKKESFPLTVTSAQKNPTAFYLCASSGVFRASGANVLTFGAGSRLTVL.

This clonotype was detected a few times. CDR3 residues: CASSFYGPAYEQYF. The CDR3 DNA sequence: TGTGCCAGCAGTTTTTATGGACCGGCCTACGAGCAGTACTTC. The chain links TRBV12-3 or TRBV12-4 to TRBJ2-7, with D hard to call. The V end lost 3 bases, the J end lost 2 bases, and 11 bases lay between the germline ends. This CDR3 is 14 amino acids long.

This clonotype was seen more than once but under ten times. The rearrangement links TRBV30 to TRBJ2-3; 7 nucleotides align to TRBD1. CDR1 and CDR2 (germline): GTSNPN, SVGIG (reference sequence). This CDR3 is built from 15 residues. Trimming at V came to 5 bases and at J to 2 bases, leaving 10 bases not matched to a gene. CDR3 loop: CAWAPGQLNTDTQYF. CDR3 bases: TGTGCCTGGGCCCCGGGACAGCTAAACACAGATACGCAGTATTTT.

The rearrangement uses TRBV7-8 and TRBJ2-2, with TRBD2 matching over 15 bases. Trimming at V came to 5 bases and at J to 5 bases, leaving 3 bases not matched to a gene. Germline V CDR1 and CDR2: SGHVS, FQNEAQ. This CDR3 contains 16 residues. CDR3 coding DNA: TGTGCCAGCAGCCCGGGACTAGCGGGAGGAACCGGGGAGCTGTTTTTT. It codes for CASSPGLAGGTGELFF.

This clonotype came up many times. This sequence joins TRBV12-3 or TRBV12-4 and TRBJ2-1; 14 bases map to TRBD2. J gave up 3 bases and V 4 bases, and 2 bases lay outside the gene matches. CDR3 size: 16 residues. CDR3 coding DNA: TGTGCCAGCAGTTACGGACTAGCGGGAGGCTACAATGAGCAGTTCTTC. Translation gives CASSYGLAGGYNEQFF.

In this sample, this clonotype turned up many times. The V gene is TRBV19, the J gene TRBJ1-4; 9 nucleotides line up with TRBD1. The CDR3 totals 19 residues. With V trimmed by 3 bases and J by 7 bases, 18 bases remained unmatched. The germline CDR1 and CDR2 sequences are LNHDA and SQIVND (reference sequence). In nucleotides, the CDR3 is TGTGCCAGTAGTATTCGCCGGGACAGGGCCTCCCTCGGGAGTGAAAAACTGTTTTTT. This sequence encodes CASSIRRDRASLGSEKLFF.

This clonotype appeared many times. This chain joins TRBV6-5 and TRBJ2-4; TRBD2 might be the D (6 bases). This CDR3 spans 17 amino acids. Germline-derived CDR1 and CDR2 are MNHEY and SVGAGI. Trimming cost V 2 bases and J 3 bases, with 17 bases left between them. The DNA for the CDR3 is TGTGCCAGCAGTTACGAAGGTGGAGCGGGCCTCAAAAACATTCAGTACTTC. Residues: CASSYEGGAGLKNIQYF.

This chain links TRBV2 with TRBJ2-1; the match to TRBD2 covers 9 bases. The CDR3 loop spans 14 amino acids. The V gene's germline CDR1 is SNHLY and CDR2 FYNNEI. Losses at the gene ends were 4 bases for V and 10 bases for J; bases not matched to a gene: 8. The chain's CDR3 is CASSVSSGEEEQFF. CDR3 coding DNA: TGTGCCAGCAGTGTATCTAGCGGGGAGGAAGAGCAGTTCTTC. The whole variable domain, remainder taken from reference TRBV2 and TRBJ2-1, is EPEVTQTPSHQVTQMGQEVILRCVPISNHLYFYWYRQILGQKVEFLVSFYNNEISEKSEIFDDQFSVERPDGSNFTLKIRSTKLEDSAMYFCASSVSSGEEEQFFGPGTRLTVL.

This clonotype was seen only a few times. V is TRBV6-6 and J is TRBJ2-1; 9 nucleotides match TRBD2. This CDR3 has 20 residues. Losses at the gene ends were 2 bases for V and 6 bases for J; bases not matched to a gene: 20. The germline CDR1 and CDR2 sequences are MNHNY and SVGAGI (reference sequence). This CDR3 is CASSYPLLPNSGSKVNEQFF. The CDR3 DNA is TGTGCCAGCAGTTACCCCTTACTCCCGAATAGCGGGAGTAAGGTCAATGAGCAGTTCTTC.

This clonotype occurred a few times. The CDR3 DNA is TGTGCCAGCAGGGGTTACGGACAGGGAGGGAGCAATCAGCCCCAGCATTTT. Protein product: CASRGYGQGGSNQPQHF. The rearrangement joins TRBV6-1 to TRBJ1-5, with 8 nucleotides matching TRBD1. The V gene's germline CDR1 is MNHNS and CDR2 SASEGT. This CDR3 has 17 residues. V lost 6 bases to trimming and J lost 1 base; unmatched junction nucleotides: 11.

This clonotype was counted a few times. As DNA, the CDR3 is TGTGCCAGCAGCTCCAAACCAGGACAGGGGGCTTATGAGACCCAGTACTTC. Protein: CASSSKPGQGAYETQYF. The rearrangement links TRBV5-5 to TRBJ2-5, with TRBD1 matching over 11 bases. CDR3 size: 17 residues. Per germline, CDR1 SGHKS and CDR2 YYEKEE (reference sequence). Unmatched junction bases numbered 12, after V lost 3 bases and J lost 5 bases.

This clonotype has just a few counts. The genes are TRBV7-6 and TRBJ2-5, with 9 bases fitting TRBD2. The CDR3 consists of 16 residues. Germline lookup yields CDR1 SGHVS and CDR2 FNYEAQ. The J segment lost 4 bases and the V segment lost 5 bases, leaving 11 bases of the junction unmatched. CDR3 sequence reads: CASSTPAGLAGETQYF. The CDR3 nucleotides read TGTGCCAGCAGCACCCCGGCGGGACTAGCTGGAGAGACCCAGTACTTC.

The chain carries TRBV5-4 and TRBJ2-3; 12 positions agree with TRBD2. Germline trimming cut 0 bases from V and 5 bases from J; bases unmatched to any gene: 4. CDR3 size: 16 residues. Germline assignment: CDR1 SGHNT and CDR2 YYREEE (reference sequence). CDR3 sequence: CASSLEGLAGQDTQYF. CDR3 DNA: TGTGCCAGCAGCTTGGAAGGACTAGCGGGGCAAGATACGCAGTATTTT. The full variable domain, completed using reference TRBV5-4 and TRBJ2-3, is ETGVTQSPTHLIKTRGQQVTLRCSSQSGHNTVSWYQQALGQGPQFIFQYYREEENGRGNFPPRFSGLQFPNYSSELNVNALELDDSALYLCASSLEGLAGQDTQYFGPGTRLTVL.

The table lists this clonotype with many counts. The genes are TRBV18 and TRBJ2-3; 9 positions agree with TRBD1. Per the germline V gene, CDR1 is KGHSH and CDR2 is LQKENI. This CDR3 region has 15 residues. V dropped 3 bases and J dropped 5; count of bases not matched to a gene: 6. The CDR3 loop is CASSPGTGPRDTQYF. CDR3 DNA: TGTGCCAGCTCACCCGGGACAGGGCCCAGAGATACGCAGTATTTT.

Only a few counts were recorded for this clonotype. The V gene is TRBV20-1, the J gene TRBJ1-1; D not certain. CDR1 and CDR2 (germline): DFQATT, SNEGSKA (reference sequence). The CDR3 covers 14 residues. V lost 0 bases and J 3 bases, leaving 11 bases between the germline ends. The CDR3 coding sequence is TGCAGTGCTAGAGACCGAACCCTCCACACTGAAGCTTTCTTT. Protein product: CSARDRTLHTEAFF.

CDR3 nucleotide sequence: TGTGCCAGCAGGAAGAGCGGGGAGGGGAACGAGCAGTACTTC. Its protein is CASRKSGEGNEQYF. This chain uses TRBV2 with TRBJ2-7; 7 nucleotides align to TRBD2. The V segment lost 6 bases and the J segment 5 bases; nucleotides outside the gene matches: 10. The CDR3 is 14 residues long. Per the germline V gene, CDR1 is SNHLY and CDR2 is FYNNEI.

This clonotype was observed a handful of times. The CDR3 DNA follows: TGTGCCAGCAGCTTGGTGATAGCGGGGCAAGAGACCCAGTACTTC. Amino acids: CASSLVIAGQETQYF. This sequence joins TRBV5-4 and TRBJ2-5; 8 bases are shared with TRBD2. Trimming removed 0 bases from V and 2 bases from J; junction bases left unmatched: 3. This CDR3 spans 15 amino acids. The germline gives CDR1 SGHNT, CDR2 YYREEE (reference sequence).

V is TRBV9 and J is TRBJ1-4, with D uncertain. The ends were cut back, 0 bases at V and 0 bases at J, with 15 bases in the middle. This CDR3 is built from 18 residues. The germline gives CDR1 SGDLS, CDR2 YYNGEE. The CDR3 region is CASSVAPAGTSTNEKLFF. The CDR3 nucleotides are TGTGCCAGCAGCGTAGCCCCGGCAGGAACATCAACTAATGAAAAACTGTTTTTT.

The chain is built from TRBV2 and TRBJ2-1; TRBD1 aligns across 10 bases. This CDR3 contains 16 residues. CDR1 and CDR2 (germline): SNHLY, FYNNEI. J lost 8 bases, V lost 3 bases, and 10 bases had no gene match. CDR3 sequence reads: CASSDYPGQGLDEQFF. Here the CDR3 DNA reads TGTGCCAGCAGTGATTATCCGGGACAGGGGTTGGATGAGCAGTTCTTC.

This clonotype was recorded at least ten times. This CDR3 is CASSRTSGNTGELFF. In nucleotides, the CDR3 is TGCGCCAGCAGCCGAACCAGCGGAAACACCGGGGAGCTGTTTTTT. The chain links TRBV4-3 to TRBJ2-2; maybe TRBD2 (5 bases). This CDR3 has 15 amino acids. CDR1 LGHNA and CDR2 YSLEER come from the germline V gene. The V gene lost 4 bases and the J gene lost 2 bases, with 11 bases spanning the gap.

This clonotype was observed a handful of times. This rearrangement joins TRBV6-2 or TRBV6-3 to TRBJ2-1; no clear D gene. Germline CDR1 and CDR2: MNHEY and SVGEGT. The CDR3 is 11 residues long. With 4 bases removed from V and 10 bases from J, the gap between germline ends came to 8 bases. CDR3 in DNA: TGTGCCAGCAGTTTAAGTTACGAGCAGTTCTTC. Translated: CASSLSYEQFF.

This chain links TRBV4-1 with TRBJ2-3; no reliable D call. V was cut by 0 bases and J by 5 bases, with 12 bases left in between. In germline, CDR1 is MGHRA, CDR2 YSYEKL. This CDR3 has 15 amino acids. CDR3 nucleotides: TGCGCCAGCAGCCAAGATCAGGCCGCCGGAGATACGCAGTATTTT. Translation gives CASSQDQAAGDTQYF.